This TCR beta chain was sequenced for a study of control samples from healthy donors and cancer patients. This CDR3 is 11 amino acids long. V was clipped by 3 bases and J by 6 bases, with 9 bases between them. Germline V gives CDR1 DFQATT, CDR2 SNEGSKA (reference sequence). The protocol was immunoSEQ multiplex PCR, while the TCRdb copy is restricted to in-frame clones and leaves out a portion. The sample shows roughly 80,000 clones, around 90% of them seen only once. The material sequenced was PBMCs. The rearrangement links TRBV20-1 to TRBJ2-7; D perhaps matches TRBD2 (5 bases). The sequence came from a woman aged 55-70 years with head and neck cancer. The CDR3 reads CSARSAGEQYF. The CDR3 region has the DNA TGCAGTGCTAGGAGTGCGGGCGAGCAGTACTTC.